These T cell receptor beta chains were read from a single sample in a study of beta chain features in type 1 diabetes. This table comes from immunoSEQ multiplex PCR, and its TCRdb copy is limited to in-frame clones, with some not included. The sample has 200,000 to 300,000 clones, roughly 14% seen once. Sequenced: naive CD4+ T cells from blood. These TCRs come from a woman aged 35 to 49 in good health. The CDR3 runs from the conserved cysteine through the conserved F or W. Fields, in order: clone size, D gene, V gene, J gene, CDR3 DNA, CDR3 protein. D genes are given only for firm matches. Only some rows state a clone size, as once, few, many or a class for expanded clones.

>few|-|TRBV4-1|TRBJ2-7
TGCGCCAGCAGCCATCCCCCCCGGGGTGTCCACGAGCAGTACTTC
CASSHPPRGVHEQYF
>-|-|TRBV6-5|TRBJ2-7
TGTGCCAGCAGGACCGGACGGGGGAACTACGAGCAGTACTTC
CASRTGRGNYEQYF
>-|-|TRBV4-3|TRBJ2-2
TGCGCCAGCAGCCAAGATCTTGGGCTCAGCACCGGGGAGCTGTTTTTT
CASSQDLGLSTGELFF
>-|-|TRBV5-1|TRBJ1-5
TGCGCCAGCGCCCAACAGGGATTGGGTCAGCCCCAGCATTTT
CASAQQGLGQPQHF
>-|TRBD2|TRBV27|TRBJ2-3
TGTGCCAGCAGTACCCAGCGGGGGGGTACAGATACGCAGTATTTT
CASSTQRGGTDTQYF
>-|TRBD2|TRBV5-1|TRBJ2-7
TGCGCCAGCAGCTCCGGACTAGCGGGGACGGAGCAGTACTTC
CASSSGLAGTEQYF
>-|-|TRBV7-2|TRBJ1-5
TGTGCCAGCAGCCCCAGGAGGGGCAACAATCAGCCCCAGCATTTT
CASSPRRGNNQPQHF
>-|-|TRBV5-4|TRBJ1-5
TGTGCCAGCACGCCGATACACAGAGTCGGCAATCAGCCCCAGCATTTT
CASTPIHRVGNQPQHF
>few|TRBD1|TRBV7-6|TRBJ2-4
TGTGCCAGCAGCTCCGACAGGGTTGGCATTCAGTACTTC
CASSSDRVGIQYF
>-|-|TRBV5-1|TRBJ2-1
TGCGCCAGCAGCTTGGCCGTGGGGGCCAAGAATGAGCAGTTCTTC
CASSLAVGAKNEQFF
>-|-|TRBV19|TRBJ2-3
TGTGCCAGTAGTCGGACAGTGGATACGCAGTATTTT
CASSRTVDTQYF
>few|TRBD2|TRBV13|TRBJ2-3
TGTGCCAGCAGCTTAGCGGGGGGAACAGATACGCAGTATTTT
CASSLAGGTDTQYF
>-|-|TRBV6-5|TRBJ2-3
TGTGCCAGCAGTCCGCACTACAGGGCAGATACGCAGTATTTT
CASSPHYRADTQYF
>few|-|TRBV18|TRBJ1-1
TGTGCCAGCTCACCCGCCGCGGAAGGCACTGAAGCTTTCTTT
CASSPAAEGTEAFF
>-|-|TRBV5-1|TRBJ1-1
TGCGCCAGCAGCCTGGACAGGAACACTGAAGCTTTCTTT
CASSLDRNTEAFF
>few|-|TRBV5-1|TRBJ2-1
TGCGCCAGCAGCTTGTCTAAGGGGTATGAGCAGTTCTTC
CASSLSKGYEQFF
>few|-|TRBV10-3|TRBJ2-2
TGTGCCATCAGTGAGCCCTTGGGCAGGGGAGCCACCGGGGAGCTGTTTTTT
CAISEPLGRGATGELFF
>-|-|TRBV6-5|TRBJ1-6
TGTGCCAGCAGCGTGGGGGGGACCTATAATTCACCCCTCCACTTT
CASSVGGTYNSPLHF
>-|-|TRBV5-4|TRBJ2-1
TGTGCCAGCAGCTTGGCGGGGGACTACAATGAGCAGTTCTTC
CASSLAGDYNEQFF
>-|-|TRBV7-2|TRBJ2-3
TGTGCCAGCAGCGCACAGAGCCCCACAGATACGCAGTATTTT
CASSAQSPTDTQYF
>few|TRBD1|TRBV15|TRBJ1-5
TGTGCCACCAGCAGGGATCCCAGACAGGGACCGGGAAGCAATCAGCCCCAGCATTTT
CATSRDPRQGPGSNQPQHF
>few|TRBD1|TRBV5-1|TRBJ1-5
TGCGCCAGCAGCCTGACAGGGGGGAGCAATCAGCCCCAGCATTTT
CASSLTGGSNQPQHF
>-|-|TRBV5-1|TRBJ2-2
TGCGCCAGCAGCCCACTCCGGGGAGCGAACACCGGGGAGCTGTTTTTT
CASSPLRGANTGELFF
>-|TRBD2|TRBV9|TRBJ2-1
TGTGCCAGCAGCGAGGCGGGGGGTTCCTACAATGAGCAGTTCTTC
CASSEAGGSYNEQFF
>-|-|TRBV19|TRBJ2-5
TGTGCCAGTAGTAACGTGGGGGGGCCATCGGAGACCCAGTACTTC
CASSNVGGPSETQYF
>few|-|TRBV27|TRBJ2-2
TGTGCCAGCAGTCCACCTCGGACCGGGGAGCTGTTTTTT
CASSPPRTGELFF
>few|-|TRBV9|TRBJ1-1
TGTGCCAGCAGCGCGACAGGGAACACTGAAGCTTTCTTT
CASSATGNTEAFF
>few|TRBD1|TRBV4-3|TRBJ1-1
TGCGCCAGCAGCCGTTCACTTGGGACAGGGAACACTGAAGCTTTCTTT
CASSRSLGTGNTEAFF
>-|-|TRBV15|TRBJ1-5
TGTGCCACCAGCAGAGTCTTGGTTGCGGGGAATCAGCCCCAGCATTTT
CATSRVLVAGNQPQHF
>few|-|TRBV5-1|TRBJ2-3
TGCGCCAGCAGCTTCTACACAGATACGCAGTATTTT
CASSFYTDTQYF
>few|TRBD2|TRBV7-2|TRBJ2-3
TGTGCCAGCAGCTTACGGGGACTAGCGGGGGACCACACAGATACGCAGTATTTT
CASSLRGLAGDHTDTQYF
>few|-|TRBV5-1|TRBJ2-7
TGCGCCAGCTTTACCGGGACAGGGGCCAGGACTAGCGATTACGAGCAGTACTTC
CASFTGTGARTSDYEQYF
>-|TRBD1|TRBV19|TRBJ1-1
TGTGCCAGTAGTACTTTACAGGGGAAGAACACTGAAGCTTTCTTT
CASSTLQGKNTEAFF
>few|-|TRBV28|TRBJ2-7
TGTGCCAGCACCGCCCTCGGTGAATACGAGCAGTACTTC
CASTALGEYEQYF
>-|TRBD1|TRBV7-9|TRBJ1-2
TGTGCCAGCAGCTACGGACAGGCCCCTAACTATGGCTACACCTTC
CASSYGQAPNYGYTF
>-|-|TRBV7-2|TRBJ2-1
TGTGCCAGCAGCTTAGCGCCTGGGGGGGAGCAGTTCTTC
CASSLAPGGEQFF
>many|-|TRBV28|TRBJ2-4
TGTGCCAGCAGTACGGCGGGGGCCAAAAACATTCAGTACTTC
CASSTAGAKNIQYF
>-|-|TRBV6-5|TRBJ2-7
TGTGCCAGCAGTGAGGGGGAAAGTTACGAGCAGTACTTC
CASSEGESYEQYF
>few|-|TRBV7-2|TRBJ2-5
TGTGCCAGCAGCTTAGGATCGGGCAGAAAGAAGGGGGAGACCCAGTACTTC
CASSLGSGRKKGETQYF
>-|-|TRBV5-1|TRBJ2-7
TGCGCCAGCAGCCCGCCCGGACTGTCCTACGAGCAGTACTTC
CASSPPGLSYEQYF
>-|TRBD2|TRBV14|TRBJ2-7
TGTGCCAGCAGCCAAGTAGGTTCGGGGGGTCACGAGCAGTACTTC
CASSQVGSGGHEQYF
>few|-|TRBV27|TRBJ1-2
TGTGCCAGCAGGGATCAGGGAGGCGGTGGCTACACCTTC
CASRDQGGGGYTF
>-|-|TRBV19|TRBJ1-5
TGTGCCAGTAGTCCCTCGGGGGTGAGCAATCAGCCCCAGCATTTT
CASSPSGVSNQPQHF
>-|TRBD1|TRBV13|TRBJ1-2
TGTGCCAGCAGTCGAACGGACAGGGGGTTCTATGGCTACACCTTC
CASSRTDRGFYGYTF